The rows below give T cell receptor beta chains drawn from one sample of a study of PD-1 blockade in classical Hodgkin lymphoma. The data were produced by immunoSEQ multiplex PCR, yet TCRdb's version contains in-frame clones alone and is incomplete. The sample lists around 19,000 clones, approximately 80% occurring once. The sequencing here drew on CD8+ T cells from blood, taken before the fourth cycle of nivolumab. Receptors originate from a human donor with classical Hodgkin lymphoma. Each CDR3 is given with its conserved first and last residue. A D gene is named only where the DNA matches it firmly. The size of a clone is reported for some rows only, either as once, few or many, or as a class for expanded clones.

V	J	size	D	DNA	CDR3
TRBV11-2	TRBJ2-7	NA	NA	TGTGCCAGCAGCTTAAGAGGGAACCCCTACGAGCAGTACTTC	CASSLRGNPYEQYF
TRBV5-1	TRBJ1-2	few	NA	TGTGCCAGCAGCTATGGCAGCTTCTATGGCTACACCTTC	CASSYGSFYGYTF
TRBV29-1	TRBJ1-1	NA	TRBD1	TGCAGCGTTGGAGGGACAGGTAACACTGAAGCTTTCTTT	CSVGGTGNTEAFF
TRBV30	TRBJ2-5	once	TRBD2	TGTGCCTCCCCGTTAGCGGGGCCCCCAGAGACCCAGTACTTC	CASPLAGPPETQYF
TRBV5-4	TRBJ1-1	NA	TRBD1	TGTGCCAGCAGCTTTCCCGAGGTGGACAGGGTGGACACTGAAGCTTTCTTT	CASSFPEVDRVDTEAFF
TRBV6-5	TRBJ1-1	NA	NA	TGTGCCAGCAGTTACTCGAGGGTAGCTGAAGCTTTCTTT	CASSYSRVAEAFF
TRBV12-5	TRBJ2-7	NA	NA	TGTGCTAGTGCCCGGGACCTTGGGGCCTACGAGCAGTACTTC	CASARDLGAYEQYF
TRBV28	TRBJ2-7	NA	TRBD1	TGTGCCAGCAGTTGGACAAGGGACAGAAGTGCTACCTACGAGCAGTACTTC	CASSWTRDRSATYEQYF
TRBV7-6	TRBJ2-7	once	NA	TGTGCCAGCAGCTTAGTTCGGGACCGCGAGCAGTACTTC	CASSLVRDREQYF
TRBV27	TRBJ2-7	once	NA	TGTGCCAGCAGTTCCGGGACCGTAGACCTCGAGCAGTACTTC	CASSSGTVDLEQYF
TRBV30	TRBJ1-2	NA	NA	TGTGCCTGGGGGGATCTCCCGGGCCCAACTAACTATGGCTACACCTTC	CAWGDLPGPTNYGYTF
TRBV9	TRBJ2-7	NA	TRBD2	TGTGCCAGCAGCCCGGGGGGGACATTCTCCTACGAGCAGTACTTC	CASSPGGTFSYEQYF
TRBV5-1	TRBJ1-2	NA	TRBD1	TGCGCCAGCACCAGGGGACAGAGTAACTATGGCTACACCTTC	CASTRGQSNYGYTF
TRBV30	TRBJ1-2	NA	TRBD1	TGTGCCTGGAGTGTCGCAGGGGGCTATGGCTACACCTTC	CAWSVAGGYGYTF
TRBV29-1	TRBJ2-7	NA	NA	TGCAGCGTTGATGGGCAGGACGGTGCGGATTACGAGCAGTACTTC	CSVDGQDGADYEQYF
TRBV4-3	TRBJ1-1	NA	NA	TGCGCCAGCAGCCAAGATGGGGAAGGGAGCACTGAAGCTTTCTTT	CASSQDGEGSTEAFF
TRBV5-1	TRBJ1-3	NA	NA	TGCGCCAGCAGCTTGGAGGCAGGACCTGGAAACACCATATATTTT	CASSLEAGPGNTIYF
TRBV11-3	TRBJ1-1	NA	NA	TGTGCCAGCAGCTTTAAGGGGGGGACTGAAGCTTTCTTT	CASSFKGGTEAFF
TRBV19	TRBJ2-7	NA	NA	TGTGCCAGTAGTATAGATACAGGCACCTACGAGCAGTACTTC	CASSIDTGTYEQYF
TRBV7-2	TRBJ1-5	NA	NA	TGTGCCAGCAGCCAAGAGGGGAACAATCAGCCCCAGCATTTT	CASSQEGNNQPQHF
TRBV5-6	TRBJ2-1	NA	TRBD2	TGTGCCAGCCTATGGGGTGTAGCGGGGGGGCAAGATGAGCAGTTCTTC	CASLWGVAGGQDEQFF
TRBV13	TRBJ1-2	NA	NA	TGTGCCAGCAGCTTAGGGTCCGGGGGGTATGGCTACACCTTC	CASSLGSGGYGYTF
TRBV13	TRBJ2-3	NA	TRBD2	TGTGCCAGCAGCTTACTGCTAGCGGGGGATACAGATACGCAGTATTTT	CASSLLLAGDTDTQYF
TRBV7-9	TRBJ1-2	NA	NA	TGTGCCAGCAGCTTAGTTCGCCTACAGGGCGAATATGGCTACACCTTC	CASSLVRLQGEYGYTF
TRBV15	TRBJ2-1	NA	TRBD1	TGTGCCACCACCCGTTCCGGGACAGTTCTCTACAATGAGCAGTTCTTC	CATTRSGTVLYNEQFF
TRBV5-4	TRBJ1-1	NA	NA	TGTGCCAGCAGCTCACCGACAGCCAACACTGAAGCTTTCTTT	CASSSPTANTEAFF
TRBV7-9	TRBJ2-2	few	TRBD2	TGTGCCAGCAGCCGTACCCCGCTAGCGGGGGGCGGGGAGCTGTTTTTT	CASSRTPLAGGGELFF
TRBV29-1	TRBJ2-3	NA	NA	TGCAGCTTCTCGACAGGTATTAGCACAGATACGCAGTATTTT	CSFSTGISTDTQYF
TRBV9	TRBJ1-3	NA	NA	TGTGCCAGCAGCGTACACCAGGGCGTCTCTGGAAACACCATATATTTT	CASSVHQGVSGNTIYF
TRBV9	TRBJ2-1	NA	TRBD2	TGTGCCAGTAGCGTAGCGATGACTAGCCGCTACAATGAGCAGTTCTTC	CASSVAMTSRYNEQFF
TRBV5-4	TRBJ1-1	NA	NA	TGTGCCAGCAGCCTAGGACAGGAAGCTTTCTTT	CASSLGQEAFF
TRBV9	TRBJ1-1	NA	NA	TGTGCCAGCAGCTCGGGCACTGAAGCTTTCTTT	CASSSGTEAFF
TRBV6-1	TRBJ2-3	NA	NA	TGTGCCAGCAGTGAACTAACAGGCTACACAGATACGCAGTATTTT	CASSELTGYTDTQYF
TRBV27	TRBJ2-7	NA	NA	TGTGCCAGCAGTTTAGTGGGAAGGGAAGGCTACGAGCAGTACTTC	CASSLVGREGYEQYF
TRBV19	TRBJ1-4	NA	NA	TGTGCCAGTGCGGACCTGGGGTATGAAAAACTGTTTTTT	CASADLGYEKLFF
TRBV27	TRBJ2-2	NA	NA	TGTGCCAGCAGTTTCGGTCCTACCGGGGAGCTGTTTTTT	CASSFGPTGELFF
TRBV27	TRBJ2-7	NA	TRBD1	TGTGCCAGCAGTTTAACTGCTCCGACAGGGGACGAGCAGTACTTC	CASSLTAPTGDEQYF
TRBV9	TRBJ2-1	NA	NA	TGTGCCAGCAGCGTAGTTGCCGTGGGGGGCTCCTACAATGAGCAGTTCTTC	CASSVVAVGGSYNEQFF
TRBV4-3	TRBJ1-1	once	TRBD1	TGCGCCAGCAGCGAAGGGACAGGGACCGAAGCTTTCTTT	CASSEGTGTEAFF
TRBV18	TRBJ2-1	NA	NA	TGTGCCAGCTCACCACCGGGGGTGGCAGGGTCAGGTGCAGAGCAGTTCTTC	CASSPPGVAGSGAEQFF
TRBV10-3	TRBJ2-2	NA	TRBD2	TGTGCCATCGGGCCCGGACTAGCGGGGGCAAACACCGGGGAGCTGTTTTTT	CAIGPGLAGANTGELFF
TRBV6-5	TRBJ1-1	NA	TRBD1	TGTGCCAGCAGTTACCAGGGGGCTGAAGCTTTCTTT	CASSYQGAEAFF
TRBV4-3	TRBJ2-1	NA	NA	TGCGCCAGCAGCCAAGATTCCGGGATTAATGAGCAGTTCTTC	CASSQDSGINEQFF
TRBV7-9	TRBJ2-1	NA	NA	TGTGCCAGCAGCCTAGCCCCAAACTACAATGAGCAGTTCTTC	CASSLAPNYNEQFF